A single TCR beta chain is shown here with its context. The data belong to a study of blood T cell repertoires in COVID-19. Study-level background: Spain, Italy and the United States supplied samples that represented acute and convalescent COVID-19. The cDNA or gDNA used as material had been derived from T cells, B-cell-depleted T cells, or PBMCs.

The CDR3 length is 15 residues. V shed 1 base and J shed 4 bases, with 14 bases lying between them. CDR1 MNHEY and CDR2 SVGAGI come from the germline V gene. Authors' data handling: Reference gene primer amplification yielded estimated nucleated cell counts. This table comes from immunoSEQ multiplex PCR, and its TCRdb copy is limited to in-frame clones, with some not included. The V and J calls and the clone size are those of that table, but D and trimming were determined from the DNA. This table holds 52,000 or so clones, 80% to 95% found once. The sequence was collected from a human donor in a cohort sampled during active COVID-19. The material sequenced was peripheral blood. V and J are TRBV6-5 and TRBJ2-7, with a possible D match to TRBD2 (6 bases). The CDR3 coding sequence is TGTGCCAGCAGTTACTTCCCGGGTCGGGAGTACGAGCAGTACTTC. Protein sequence: CASSYFPGREYEQYF.